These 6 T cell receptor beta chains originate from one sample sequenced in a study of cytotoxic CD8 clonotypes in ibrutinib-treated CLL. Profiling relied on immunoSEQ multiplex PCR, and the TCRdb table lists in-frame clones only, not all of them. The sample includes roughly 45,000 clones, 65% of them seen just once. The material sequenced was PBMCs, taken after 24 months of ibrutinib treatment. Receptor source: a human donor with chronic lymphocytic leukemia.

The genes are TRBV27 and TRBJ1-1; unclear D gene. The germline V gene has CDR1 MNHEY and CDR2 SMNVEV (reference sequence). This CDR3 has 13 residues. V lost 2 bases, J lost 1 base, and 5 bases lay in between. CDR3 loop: CASSLTENTEAFF. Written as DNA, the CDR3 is TGTGCCAGCAGTTTAACGGAGAACACTGAAGCTTTCTTT.

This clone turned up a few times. CDR3 nucleotide sequence: TGTGCCAGCAGCTTGGCCGCTTCCTACGAGCAGTACTTC. This gives the protein CASSLAASYEQYF. The chain combines TRBV5-6 with TRBJ2-7; D unresolved. The CDR3 runs 13 residues. Trimming shortened V by 0 bases and J by 1 base, and 5 bases separated the two germline ends. Germline-derived CDR1 and CDR2 are SGHDT and YYEEEE.

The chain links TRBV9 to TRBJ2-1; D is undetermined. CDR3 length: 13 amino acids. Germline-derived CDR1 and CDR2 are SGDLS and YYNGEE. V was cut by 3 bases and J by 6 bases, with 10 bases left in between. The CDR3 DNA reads TGTGCCAGCAGCGGATACAGAGCCAATGAGCAGTTCTTC. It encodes CASSGYRANEQFF. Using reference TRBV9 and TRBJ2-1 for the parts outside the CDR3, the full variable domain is DSGVTQTPKHLITATGQRVTLRCSPRSGDLSVYWYQQSLDQGLQFLIQYYNGEERAKGNILERFSAQQFPDLHSELNLSSLELGDSALYFCASSGYRANEQFFGPGTRLTVL.

The CDR3, as DNA: TGTGCCAGCAGCCAAGATCTCGTCACTGAAGCTTTCTTT. It specifies CASSQDLVTEAFF. The chain joins TRBV14 to TRBJ1-1; no firm D call. The CDR3 totals 13 residues. The V gene's germline CDR1 is SGHDN and CDR2 FVKESK. V was shortened by 0 bases and J by 4 bases, with 6 bases between the two germline ends.

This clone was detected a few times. The CDR3 protein is CASSPGQAYYEQYF. The CDR3 nucleotides read TGTGCCAGCTCACCGGGACAGGCCTACTACGAGCAGTACTTC. This chain uses TRBV18 with TRBJ2-7; 8 bases are a match to TRBD1. Germline V gives CDR1 KGHSH, CDR2 LQKENI. The CDR3 contains 14 residues. J gave up 3 bases and V 3 bases, and 4 bases lay outside the gene matches.

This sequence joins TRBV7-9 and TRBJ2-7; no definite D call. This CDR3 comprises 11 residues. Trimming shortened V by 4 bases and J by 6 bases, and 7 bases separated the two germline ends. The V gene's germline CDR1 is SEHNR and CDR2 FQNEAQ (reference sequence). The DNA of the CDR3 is TGTGCCAGCAGCTCCGGCCTCGAGCAGTACTTC. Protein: CASSSGLEQYF.